This TCR beta chain derives from a study of T cell changes during pregnancy in multiple sclerosis. Profiling relied on immunoSEQ multiplex PCR, and the TCRdb table lists in-frame clones only, not all of them. Among 39,000 or so clones listed, about nine tenths were seen once. The V end was cut by 3 bases, the J end by 3 bases, with 21 bases between. The CDR3 runs to 16 residues. Germline V gene data show CDR1 as GTSNPN and CDR2 as SVGIG (reference sequence). The TCR sequence derives from a female donor with multiple sclerosis, enrolled in a pregnancy study. Sequenced material: CD8+ T cells from peripheral blood mononuclear cells, taken after pregnancy. V usage is TRBV30 and J usage is TRBJ2-7; tentative D call: TRBD1 (6 bases). For the CDR3, the DNA is TGTGCCTGGAGCCTCTTTCTCGGACAGAGTAACTACGAGCAGTACTTC. Its protein is CAWSLFLGQSNYEQYF. The complete variable domain, with remaining parts taken from reference TRBV30 and TRBJ2-7, reads SQTIHQWPATLVQPVGSPLSLECTVEGTSNPNLYWYRQAAGRGLQLLFYSVGIGQISSEVPQNLSASRPQDRQFILSSKKLLLSDSGFYLCAWSLFLGQSNYEQYFGPGTRLTVT.